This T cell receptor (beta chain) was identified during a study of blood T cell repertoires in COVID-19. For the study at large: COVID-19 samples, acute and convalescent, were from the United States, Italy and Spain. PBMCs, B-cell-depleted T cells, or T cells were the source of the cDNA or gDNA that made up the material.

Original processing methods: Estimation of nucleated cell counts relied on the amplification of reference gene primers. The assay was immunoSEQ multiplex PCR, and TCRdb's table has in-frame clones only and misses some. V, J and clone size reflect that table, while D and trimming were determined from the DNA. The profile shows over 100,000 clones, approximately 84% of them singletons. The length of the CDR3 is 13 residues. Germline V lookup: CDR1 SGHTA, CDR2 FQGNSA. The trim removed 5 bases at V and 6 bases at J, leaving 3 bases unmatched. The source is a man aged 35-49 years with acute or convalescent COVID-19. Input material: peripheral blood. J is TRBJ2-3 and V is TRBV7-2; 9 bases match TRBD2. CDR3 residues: CASSGTSLDTQYF. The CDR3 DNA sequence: TGTGCCAGCAGCGGGACTAGCTTGGATACGCAGTATTTT.